The 22 T cell receptor beta chains below all came from one sample that was sequenced in a study of OX40 agonist ivuxolimab in advanced cancers. Measured with immunoSEQ multiplex PCR; TCRdb has only the in-frame clones, and not every one. The table has some 86,000 clones, roughly 84% seen once. The sample here was CD4+ or CD8+ T cells sorted from blood, taken in a trial of the OX40 agonist ivuxolimab. These receptor sequences come from an adult with an advanced solid tumor such as melanoma, head and neck, liver or kidney cancer.

The genes are TRBV27 and TRBJ2-2; D perhaps matches TRBD2 (6 bases). The CDR3 covers 15 residues. Germline V gives CDR1 MNHEY, CDR2 SMNVEV (reference sequence). V gave up 2 bases and J gave up 1 base, with 8 bases separating them. The CDR3 reads CASSLVAENTGELFF. The CDR3 bases are TGTGCCAGCAGTTTAGTAGCGGAGAACACCGGGGAGCTGTTTTTT.

The V gene is TRBV29-1, the J gene TRBJ1-2; D is possibly TRBD1 (5 bases). This CDR3 is 11 amino acids long. CDR1 is SQVTM and CDR2 is ANQGSEA in the germline V gene. The CDR3 DNA follows: TGCACCCTCGGGGGTCCCTATGGCTACACCTTC. Translated, it gives CTLGGPYGYTF.

The rearrangement links TRBV9 to TRBJ2-1; the match to TRBD1 covers 9 bases. The CDR3 is 19 amino acids. The germline gives CDR1 SGDLS, CDR2 YYNGEE. Trimming cost V 4 bases and J 7 bases; bases outside gene matches: 21. CDR3: CASSWDRASGATGGNEQFF. In nucleotides, the CDR3 is TGTGCCAGCAGCTGGGACAGGGCTAGCGGAGCGACAGGTGGGAATGAGCAGTTCTTC.

This clone came up a few times. The rearrangement uses TRBV6-6 and TRBJ2-7; 10 bases fit TRBD1. The length of the CDR3 is 16 residues. The germline V gene has CDR1 MNHNY and CDR2 SVGAGI (reference sequence). Trimming cost V 6 bases and J 2 bases; bases outside gene matches: 10. Written as DNA, the CDR3 is TGTGCCAGCAGAGTATCCGGGGACAGGGGAACCTACGAGCAGTACTTC. It specifies CASRVSGDRGTYEQYF.

The V and J genes are TRBV11-3 and TRBJ2-2; D is unresolved. CDR1 and CDR2 from the germline V gene are SGHNT and YENEEA. The CDR3 contains 14 residues. The V end was cut by 2 bases, the J end by 1 base, with 5 bases between. The CDR3 bases are TGTGCCAGCAGCTTATCGATGAACACCGGGGAGCTGTTTTTT. Its protein is CASSLSMNTGELFF.

The chain has TRBV11-3 and TRBJ2-7; no clear D. This CDR3 is built from 12 residues. Trimming stripped 5 bases from V and 3 bases from J, with 8 bases between. The germline V gene encodes CDR1 SGHNT and CDR2 YENEEA. The CDR3 region has the DNA TGTGCCAGCAGCGTGGGCGTCTACGAGCAGTACTTC. Translated: CASSVGVYEQYF.

The rearrangement uses TRBV11-1 and TRBJ2-3; 9 bases line up with TRBD2. The CDR3 contains 14 residues. The V segment lost 3 bases and the J segment 6 bases; nucleotides outside the gene matches: 4. In germline, CDR1 is SGHAT, CDR2 FQDESV (reference sequence). CDR3 region: CASSFTSGPDTQYF. CDR3 nucleotide sequence: TGTGCCAGCAGCTTCACTAGCGGGCCGGATACGCAGTATTTT.

This clone turned up a few times. This chain uses TRBV5-4 with TRBJ2-7, with TRBD2 matching 8 bases. The germline V gene encodes CDR1 SGHNT and CDR2 YYREEE (reference sequence). Unmatched junction bases numbered 5, after V lost 2 bases and J lost 4 bases. The length of the CDR3 is 14 residues. In DNA, the CDR3 is TGTGCCAGCAGCTTCGGCGGGAGGTTTTACGAGCAGTACTTC. Translated, it gives CASSFGGRFYEQYF.

The rearrangement uses TRBV2 and TRBJ1-1; D is ambiguous. From germline, CDR1 is SNHLY and CDR2 FYNNEI. CDR3 size: 13 residues. V was pared by 1 base and J by 0 bases, with 3 bases between. This CDR3 reads CASSEGMNTEAFF. CDR3 nucleotides: TGTGCCAGCAGTGAAGGGATGAACACTGAAGCTTTCTTT.

The rearrangement uses TRBV19 and TRBJ2-7; 9 nucleotides line up with TRBD2. J lost 6 bases, V lost 10 bases, and 10 bases had no gene match. This CDR3 spans 13 amino acids. Germline assignment: CDR1 LNHDA and CDR2 SQIVND (reference sequence). In nucleotides, the CDR3 is TGTGCCACCTCTAGCGGGGCGGCTCTCGAGCAGTACTTC. Amino acids: CATSSGAALEQYF.

The chain combines TRBV5-4 with TRBJ2-5; 7 bases agree with TRBD2. The V gene's germline CDR1 is SGHNT and CDR2 YYREEE (reference sequence). CDR3 length equals 13 residues. V shed 3 bases, J shed 5 bases, and the junction held 4 bases outside the gene matches. The CDR3 reads CASSSKGGETQYF. The CDR3 nucleotides are TGTGCCAGCAGCTCGAAGGGAGGGGAGACCCAGTACTTC.

This rearrangement joins TRBV20-1 to TRBJ2-3; D call uncertain. The CDR3 totals 10 residues. Germline V gene lookup returns CDR1 DFQATT and CDR2 SNEGSKA (reference sequence). V shed 1 base and J shed 5 bases, with 1 base lying between them. The CDR3 here is CSARGDTQYF. In nucleotides, the CDR3 is TGCAGTGCTAGAGGAGATACGCAGTATTTT.

This rearrangement joins TRBV2 to TRBJ2-7; no clear D gene. This CDR3 comprises 12 residues. Trimming removed 5 bases at V and 4 bases at J, with 9 bases between. CDR1 is SNHLY, CDR2 FYNNEI, per germline. The CDR3 protein is CASSSPSYEQYF. The CDR3 DNA follows: TGTGCCAGCAGTTCTCCCTCGTACGAGCAGTACTTC.

This chain uses TRBV9 with TRBJ2-5; D may match TRBD1 or TRBD2 (5 bases each). Germline values: CDR1 SGDLS, CDR2 YYNGEE. The CDR3 contains 15 residues. Trimming took off 4 bases at V and 7 bases at J, with 20 bases between the two ends. CDR3 DNA sequence: TGTGCCAGCAGCCCTGAGGGCGCCTTCGGGGCGACCCAGTACTTC. Protein product: CASSPEGAFGATQYF.

J is TRBJ2-7 and V is TRBV11-2; 10 bases agree with TRBD1. The length of the CDR3 is 16 residues. Germline CDR1 and CDR2: SGHAT and FQNNGV. V was pared by 4 bases and J by 2 bases, with 8 bases of the junction left unmatched. This chain's CDR3 is CASSSTVGTGAYEQYF. In DNA form, the CDR3 reads TGTGCCAGCAGCTCGACCGTGGGGACAGGGGCCTACGAGCAGTACTTC.

This chain uses TRBV6-4 with TRBJ2-1, with 8 bases fitting TRBD2. Germline CDR1 and CDR2: MRHNA and SNTAGT. The CDR3 is 15 amino acids. The ends lost 6 bases at V and 1 base at J; junction bases unmatched: 5. The CDR3 is CASSAGGGSYNEQFF. The CDR3 nucleotides are TGTGCCAGCAGCGCCGGGGGGGGGTCCTACAATGAGCAGTTCTTC.

This sequence joins TRBV19 and TRBJ1-2; possibly TRBD1 for D (6 bases). From germline, CDR1 is LNHDA and CDR2 SQIVND (reference sequence). Deletions cut 4 bases from V and 4 bases from J, with 25 bases between. CDR3 length equals 18 residues. The CDR3 is CASSTPGRTGPQSYGYTF. The CDR3, as DNA: TGTGCCAGTAGTACCCCGGGGCGTACAGGGCCGCAGAGCTATGGCTACACCTTC.

The CDR3 region is CASSTHSGRAGRANVLTF. The DNA of the CDR3 is TGTGCCAGTAGTACCCATAGCGGGAGGGCCGGTCGGGCCAACGTCCTGACTTTC. The genes are TRBV19 and TRBJ2-6, with 11 nucleotides matching TRBD2. The V and J ends lost 4 bases and 5 bases, in that order; junction bases with no gene match: 10. Germline V gene lookup returns CDR1 LNHDA and CDR2 SQIVND (reference sequence). CDR3 size: 18 residues. The full variable domain, completed using reference TRBV19 and TRBJ2-6, is DGGITQSPKYLFRKEGQNVTLSCEQNLNHDAMYWYRQDPGQGLRLIYYSQIVNDFQKGDIAEGYSVSREKKESFPLTVTSAQKNPTAFYLCASSTHSGRAGRANVLTFGAGSRLTVL.

The chain has TRBV28 and TRBJ2-3; tentative D call: TRBD2 (6 bases). Germline loops: CDR1 MDHEN, CDR2 SYDVKM. The CDR3 extends over 16 amino acids. The germline V and J ends were trimmed by 2 bases and 1 base, with 13 bases remaining between them. The CDR3 here is CASSLLRDWGTDTQYF. CDR3 sequence (DNA): TGTGCCAGCAGTTTACTTCGGGACTGGGGCACAGATACGCAGTATTTT.

This clone was seen only once. The chain combines TRBV6-6 with TRBJ2-1; D gene ambiguous. Trimming removed 5 bases at V and 4 bases at J, with 12 bases between. There are 14 residues in the CDR3. The germline CDR1 and CDR2 sequences are MNHNY and SVGAGI (reference sequence). The CDR3 sequence is CASSPAGYYNEQFF. The CDR3 DNA reads TGTGCCAGCAGTCCCGCCGGGTATTACAATGAGCAGTTCTTC.

V gene TRBV5-6 combines with J gene TRBJ2-7; 9 bases map to TRBD1. Germline V gives CDR1 SGHDT, CDR2 YYEEEE. V was pared by 4 bases and J by 5 bases, with 10 bases of the junction left unmatched. The CDR3 runs 15 residues. CDR3 DNA sequence: TGTGCCAGCAGCCGTCGAGGACAGGGGAGTGACGAGCAGTACTTC. It translates to CASSRRGQGSDEQYF.

This chain connects TRBV6-6 to TRBJ2-7; 13 bases map to TRBD2. This CDR3 comprises 13 residues. Germline-derived CDR1 and CDR2 are MNHNY and SVGAGI (reference sequence). CDR3 nucleotides: TGTGCAACGGGACTAGCGGGATCCTACGAGCAGTACTTC. Amino acids: CATGLAGSYEQYF.